This T cell receptor (beta chain) was identified in a study of PD-1 blockade in classical Hodgkin lymphoma. Brentuximab vedotin exposure varied, and every patient relapsed after autologous stem cell transplantation. Findings and limits, study-wide: It was CD4+ TCR diversity, not CD8+, that rose significantly by C4D1. Repertoire differences have undefined causes, possibly disease activity or prior therapy. It was among complete responders that baseline diversity resembled that of newly diagnosed patients.

Generated by immunoSEQ multiplex PCR, the TCRdb table keeps only in-frame clones and is missing some. The sample holds about 50,000 clones, 88% seen once. As regards this clone: Its specificity is unknown.

The CDR3 spans 14 residues. Germline V gene data show CDR1 as MNHEY and CDR2 as SVGAGI. V lost 2 bases and J lost 5; bases outside the gene matches: 3. The specimen comprised peripheral blood mononuclear cells (PBMCs), sampled before the second cycle of nivolumab. The chain is built from TRBV6-5 and TRBJ2-3; 8 bases align to TRBD2. This receptor was obtained from a human donor with classical Hodgkin lymphoma. The CDR3 here is CASSYVAGGDTQYF. CDR3 bases: TGTGCCAGCAGTTACGTGGCGGGGGGAGATACGCAGTATTTT.